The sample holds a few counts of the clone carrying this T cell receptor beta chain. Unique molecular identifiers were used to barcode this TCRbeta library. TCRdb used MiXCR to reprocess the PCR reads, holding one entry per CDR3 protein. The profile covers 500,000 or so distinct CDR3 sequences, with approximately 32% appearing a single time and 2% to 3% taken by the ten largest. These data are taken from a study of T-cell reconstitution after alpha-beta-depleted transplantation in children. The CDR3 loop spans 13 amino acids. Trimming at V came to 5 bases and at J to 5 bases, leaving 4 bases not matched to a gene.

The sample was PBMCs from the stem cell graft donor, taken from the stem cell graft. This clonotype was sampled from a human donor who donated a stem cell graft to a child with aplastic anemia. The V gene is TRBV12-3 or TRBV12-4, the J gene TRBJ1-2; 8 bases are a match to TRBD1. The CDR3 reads CASSQGARYGYTF. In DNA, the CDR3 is TGTGCCAGCAGTCAGGGGGCCCGATATGGCTACACCTTC.